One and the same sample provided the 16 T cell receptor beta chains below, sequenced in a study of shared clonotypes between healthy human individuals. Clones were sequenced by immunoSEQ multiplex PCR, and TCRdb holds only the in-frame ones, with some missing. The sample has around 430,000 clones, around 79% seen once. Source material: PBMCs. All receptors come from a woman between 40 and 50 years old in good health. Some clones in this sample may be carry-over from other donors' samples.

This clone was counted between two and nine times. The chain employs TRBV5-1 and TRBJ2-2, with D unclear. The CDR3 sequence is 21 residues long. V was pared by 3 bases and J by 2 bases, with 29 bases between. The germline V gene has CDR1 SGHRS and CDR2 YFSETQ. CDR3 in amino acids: CASSSLALVNDATRNTGELFF. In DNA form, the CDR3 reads TGCGCCAGCAGCTCCCTGGCCCTGGTTAACGACGCCACTCGAAACACCGGGGAGCTGTTTTTT. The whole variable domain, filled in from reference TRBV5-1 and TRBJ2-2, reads KAGVTQTPRYLIKTRGQQVTLSCSPISGHRSVSWYQQTPGQGLQFLFEYFSETQRNKGNFPGRFSGRQFSNSRSEMNVSTLELGDSALYLCASSSLALVNDATRNTGELFFGEGSRLTVL.

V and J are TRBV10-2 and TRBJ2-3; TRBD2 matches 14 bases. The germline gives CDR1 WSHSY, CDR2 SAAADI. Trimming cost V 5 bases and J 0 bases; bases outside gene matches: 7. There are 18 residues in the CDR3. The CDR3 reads CASSRLAGGPKSTDTQYF. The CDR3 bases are TGCGCCAGCAGTAGACTAGCGGGAGGGCCGAAGAGCACAGATACGCAGTATTTT.

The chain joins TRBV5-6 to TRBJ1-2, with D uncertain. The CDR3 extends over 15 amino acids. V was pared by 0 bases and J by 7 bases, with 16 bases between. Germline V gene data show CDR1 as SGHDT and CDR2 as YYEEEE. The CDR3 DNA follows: TGTGCCAGCAGCTTGGGGGGTGTCTTAGTACGTGGCTACACCTTC. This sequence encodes CASSLGGVLVRGYTF. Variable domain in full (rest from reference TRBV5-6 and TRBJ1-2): DAGVTQSPTHLIKTRGQQVTLRCSPKSGHDTVSWYQQALGQGPQFIFQYYEEEERQRGNFPDRFSGHQFPNYSSELNVNALLLGDSALYLCASSLGGVLVRGYTFGSGTRLTVV.

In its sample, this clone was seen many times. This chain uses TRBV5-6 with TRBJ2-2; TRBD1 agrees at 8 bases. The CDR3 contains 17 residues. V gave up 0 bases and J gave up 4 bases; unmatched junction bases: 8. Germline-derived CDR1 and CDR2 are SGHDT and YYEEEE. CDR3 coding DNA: TGTGCCAGCAGCTTGGCCGGGGAGCAGGGGGCCACCGGGGAGCTGTTTTTT. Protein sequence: CASSLAGEQGATGELFF.

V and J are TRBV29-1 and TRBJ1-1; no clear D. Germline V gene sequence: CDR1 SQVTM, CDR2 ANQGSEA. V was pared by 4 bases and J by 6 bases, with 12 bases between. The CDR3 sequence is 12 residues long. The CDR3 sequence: CSVGRELAEAFF. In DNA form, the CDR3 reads TGCAGCGTTGGGCGGGAATTGGCTGAAGCTTTCTTT. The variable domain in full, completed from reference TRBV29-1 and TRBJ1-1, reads SAVISQKPSRDICQRGTSLTIQCQVDSQVTMMFWYRQQPGQSLTLIATANQGSEATYESGFVIDKFPISRPNLTFSTLTVSNMSPEDSSIYLCSVGRELAEAFFGQGTRLTVV.

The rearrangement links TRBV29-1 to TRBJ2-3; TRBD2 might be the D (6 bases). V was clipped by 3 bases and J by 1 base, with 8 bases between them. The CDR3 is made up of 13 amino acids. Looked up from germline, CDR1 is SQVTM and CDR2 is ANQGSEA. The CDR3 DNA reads TGCAGCGTTGAGGCTAGCGGCACAGATACGCAGTATTTT. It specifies CSVEASGTDTQYF.

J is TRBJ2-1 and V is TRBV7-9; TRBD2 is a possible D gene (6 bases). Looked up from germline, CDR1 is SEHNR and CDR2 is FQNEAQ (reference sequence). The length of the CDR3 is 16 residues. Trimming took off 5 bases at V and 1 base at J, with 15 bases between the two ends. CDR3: CASSPGQAGSYNEQFF. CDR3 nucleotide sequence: TGTGCCAGCAGCCCCGGCCAGGCGGGGTCCTACAATGAGCAGTTCTTC. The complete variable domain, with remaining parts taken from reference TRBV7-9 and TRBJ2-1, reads DTGVSQNPRHKITKRGQNVTFRCDPISEHNRLYWYRQTLGQGPEFLTYFQNEAQLEKSRLLSDRFSAERPKGSFSTLEIQRTEQGDSAMYLCASSPGQAGSYNEQFFGPGTRLTVL.

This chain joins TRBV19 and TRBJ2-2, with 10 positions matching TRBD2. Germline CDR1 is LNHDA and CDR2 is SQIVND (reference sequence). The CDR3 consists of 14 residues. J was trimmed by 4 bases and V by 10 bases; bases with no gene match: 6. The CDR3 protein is CATATSGITGELFF. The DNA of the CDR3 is TGTGCCACCGCCACTAGCGGGATCACCGGGGAGCTGTTTTTT.

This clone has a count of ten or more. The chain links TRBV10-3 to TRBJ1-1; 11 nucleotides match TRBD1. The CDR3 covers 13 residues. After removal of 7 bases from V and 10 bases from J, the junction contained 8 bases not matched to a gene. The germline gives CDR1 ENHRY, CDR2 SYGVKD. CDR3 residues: CAITRDRGEAAFF. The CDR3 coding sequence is TGTGCCATCACCAGGGACAGGGGGGAAGCAGCTTTCTTT.

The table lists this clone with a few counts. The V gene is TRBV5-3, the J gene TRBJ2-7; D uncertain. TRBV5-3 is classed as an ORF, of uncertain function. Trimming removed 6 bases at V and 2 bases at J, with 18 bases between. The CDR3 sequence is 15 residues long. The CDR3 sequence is CARNRQLPHTYEQYF. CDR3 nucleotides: TGTGCCAGAAACCGGCAGCTTCCTCACACCTACGAGCAGTACTTC.

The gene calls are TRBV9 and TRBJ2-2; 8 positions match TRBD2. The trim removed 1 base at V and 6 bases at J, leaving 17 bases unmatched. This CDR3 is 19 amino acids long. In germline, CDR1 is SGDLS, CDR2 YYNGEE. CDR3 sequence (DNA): TGTGCCAGCAGCGTACTGGGGTCAGGTTCGGGAGGGAAGGCCGGGGAGCTGTTTTTT. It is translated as CASSVLGSGSGGKAGELFF.

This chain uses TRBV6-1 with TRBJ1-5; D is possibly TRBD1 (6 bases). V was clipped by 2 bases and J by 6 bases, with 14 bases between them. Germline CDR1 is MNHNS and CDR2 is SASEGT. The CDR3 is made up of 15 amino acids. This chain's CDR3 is CASSETGARSQPQHF. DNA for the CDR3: TGTGCCAGCAGTGAAACGGGGGCTCGGAGTCAGCCCCAGCATTTT.

The DNA of the CDR3 is TGTGCCAGCAGCTCCCTAGGACTAGCGGGAGCCCTCAATGAGCAGTTCTTC. Protein: CASSSLGLAGALNEQFF. J is TRBJ2-1 and V is TRBV11-2, with 13 positions matching TRBD2. The V and J ends lost 4 bases and 6 bases, in that order; junction bases with no gene match: 9. Looked up from germline, CDR1 is SGHAT and CDR2 is FQNNGV. The CDR3 extends over 17 amino acids.

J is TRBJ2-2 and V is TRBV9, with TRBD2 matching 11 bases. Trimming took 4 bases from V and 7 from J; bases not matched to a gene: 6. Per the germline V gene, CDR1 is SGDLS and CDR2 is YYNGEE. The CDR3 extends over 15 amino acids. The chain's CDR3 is CASSPRTSGFGELFF. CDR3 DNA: TGTGCCAGCAGCCCGAGGACTAGCGGGTTCGGGGAGCTGTTTTTT.

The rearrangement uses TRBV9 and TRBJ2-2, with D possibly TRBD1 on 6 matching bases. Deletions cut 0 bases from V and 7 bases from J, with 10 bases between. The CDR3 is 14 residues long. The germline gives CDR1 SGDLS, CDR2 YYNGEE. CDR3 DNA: TGTGCCAGCAGCGTAGCCAGGGGTGGCGGGGAGCTGTTTTTT. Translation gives CASSVARGGGELFF.

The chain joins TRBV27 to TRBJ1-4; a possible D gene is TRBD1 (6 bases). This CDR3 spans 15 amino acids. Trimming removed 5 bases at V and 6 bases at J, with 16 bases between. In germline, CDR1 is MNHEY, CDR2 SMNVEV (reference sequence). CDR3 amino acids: CASSPGGGVDEKLFF. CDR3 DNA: TGTGCCAGCAGTCCGGGCGGGGGCGTGGATGAAAAACTGTTTTTT.